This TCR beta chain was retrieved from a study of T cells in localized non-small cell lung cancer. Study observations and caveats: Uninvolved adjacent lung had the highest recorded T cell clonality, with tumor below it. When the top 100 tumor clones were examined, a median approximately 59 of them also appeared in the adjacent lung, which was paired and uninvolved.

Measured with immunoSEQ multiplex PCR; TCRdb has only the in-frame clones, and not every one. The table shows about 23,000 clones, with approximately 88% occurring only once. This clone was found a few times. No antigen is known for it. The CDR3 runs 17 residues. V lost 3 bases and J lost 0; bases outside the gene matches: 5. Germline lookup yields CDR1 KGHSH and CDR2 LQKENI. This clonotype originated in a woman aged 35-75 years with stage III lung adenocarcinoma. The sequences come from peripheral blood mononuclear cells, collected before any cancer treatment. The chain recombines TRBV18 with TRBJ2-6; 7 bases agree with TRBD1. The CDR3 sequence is CASSPGQARSGANVLTF. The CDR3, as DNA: TGTGCCAGCTCACCTGGACAGGCCCGCTCTGGGGCCAACGTCCTGACTTTC.